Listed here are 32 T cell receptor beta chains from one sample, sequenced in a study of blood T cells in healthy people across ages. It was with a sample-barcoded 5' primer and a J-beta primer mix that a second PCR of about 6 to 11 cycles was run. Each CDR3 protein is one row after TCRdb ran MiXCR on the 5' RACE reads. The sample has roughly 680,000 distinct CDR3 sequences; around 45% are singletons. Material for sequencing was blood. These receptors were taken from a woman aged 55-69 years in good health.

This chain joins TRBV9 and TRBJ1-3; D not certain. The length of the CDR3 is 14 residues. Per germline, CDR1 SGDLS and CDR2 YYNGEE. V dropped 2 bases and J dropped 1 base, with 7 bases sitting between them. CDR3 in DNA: TGTGCCAGCAGCGTGATGGGGTCTGGAAACACCATATATTTT. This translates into CASSVMGSGNTIYF.

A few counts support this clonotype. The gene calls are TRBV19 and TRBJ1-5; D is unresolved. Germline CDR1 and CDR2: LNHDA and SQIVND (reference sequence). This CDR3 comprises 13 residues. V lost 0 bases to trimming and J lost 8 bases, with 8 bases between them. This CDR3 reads CASSIEAMKPQHF. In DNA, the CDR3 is TGTGCCAGTAGTATAGAGGCTATGAAGCCCCAGCATTTT.

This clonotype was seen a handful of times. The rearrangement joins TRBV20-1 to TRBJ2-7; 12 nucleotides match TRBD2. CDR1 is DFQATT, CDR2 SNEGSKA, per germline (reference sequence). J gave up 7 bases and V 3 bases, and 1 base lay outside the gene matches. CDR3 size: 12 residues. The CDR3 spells CSARTSGREQYF. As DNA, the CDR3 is TGCAGTGCTAGGACTAGCGGGAGAGAGCAGTACTTC.

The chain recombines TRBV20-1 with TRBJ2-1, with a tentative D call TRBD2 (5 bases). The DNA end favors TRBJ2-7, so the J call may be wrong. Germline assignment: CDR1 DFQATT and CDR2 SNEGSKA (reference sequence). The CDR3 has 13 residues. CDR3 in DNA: TGCAGTGCCCACGTGTGGGAGTACAATGAGCAGTACTTC. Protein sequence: CSAHVWEYNEQYF.

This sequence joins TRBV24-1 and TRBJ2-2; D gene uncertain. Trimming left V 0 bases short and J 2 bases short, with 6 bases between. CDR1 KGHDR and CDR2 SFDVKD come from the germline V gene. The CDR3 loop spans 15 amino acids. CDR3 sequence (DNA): TGTGCCACCAGTGATTTGGGCACAAACACCGGGGAGCTGTTTTTT. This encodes CATSDLGTNTGELFF.

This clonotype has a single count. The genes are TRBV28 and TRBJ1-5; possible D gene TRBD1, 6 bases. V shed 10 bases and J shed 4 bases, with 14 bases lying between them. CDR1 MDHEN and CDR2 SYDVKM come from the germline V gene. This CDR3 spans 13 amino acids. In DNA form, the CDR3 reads TGTGCCACCTTGGCTACAGGGAATCAGCCCCAGCATTTT. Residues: CATLATGNQPQHF.

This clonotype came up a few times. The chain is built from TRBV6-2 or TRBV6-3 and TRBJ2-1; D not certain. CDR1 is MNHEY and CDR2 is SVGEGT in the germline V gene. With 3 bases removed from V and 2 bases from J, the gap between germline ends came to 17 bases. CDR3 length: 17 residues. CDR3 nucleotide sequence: TGTGCCAGCAGTTATCTGTCTGTGGGGAATCCCTACAATGAGCAGTTCTTC. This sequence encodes CASSYLSVGNPYNEQFF.

CDR3 DNA: TGTGCCAGCAGCGTAGATGGCATGTATGGCTACACCTTC. Its translation: CASSVDGMYGYTF. This chain links TRBV9 with TRBJ1-2; D is unresolved. There are 13 residues in the CDR3. Trimming took 0 bases from V and 5 from J, leaving 8 bases between them. Per germline, CDR1 SGDLS and CDR2 YYNGEE. Variable domain in full (rest from reference TRBV9 and TRBJ1-2): DSGVTQTPKHLITATGQRVTLRCSPRSGDLSVYWYQQSLDQGLQFLIQYYNGEERAKGNILERFSAQQFPDLHSELNLSSLELGDSALYFCASSVDGMYGYTFGSGTRLTVV.

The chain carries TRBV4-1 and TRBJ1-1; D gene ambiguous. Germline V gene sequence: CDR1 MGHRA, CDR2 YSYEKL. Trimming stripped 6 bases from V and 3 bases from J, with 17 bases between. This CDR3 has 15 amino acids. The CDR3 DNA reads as TGCGCCAGCAGGACCAGCGCCGGGAGGGACACTGAAGCTTTCTTT. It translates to CASRTSAGRDTEAFF.

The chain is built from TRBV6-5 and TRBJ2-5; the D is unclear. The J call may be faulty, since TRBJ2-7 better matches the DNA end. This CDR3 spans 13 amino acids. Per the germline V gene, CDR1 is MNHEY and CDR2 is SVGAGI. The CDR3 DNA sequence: TGTGCCACATTGGGGTGGGATCCCTACGAGCAGTACTTC. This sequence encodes CATLGWDPYEQYF.

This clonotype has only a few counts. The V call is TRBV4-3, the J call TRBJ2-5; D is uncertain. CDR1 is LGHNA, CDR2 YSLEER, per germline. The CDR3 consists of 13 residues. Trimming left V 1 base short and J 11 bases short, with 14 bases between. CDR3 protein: CASSQGRYNEQYF. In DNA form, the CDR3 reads TGCGCCAGCAGCCAAGGGCGGTACAATGAGCAGTACTTC.

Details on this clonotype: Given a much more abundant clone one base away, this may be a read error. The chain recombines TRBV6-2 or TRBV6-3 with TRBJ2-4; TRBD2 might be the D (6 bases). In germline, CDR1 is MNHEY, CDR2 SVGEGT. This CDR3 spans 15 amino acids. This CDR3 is CAGSYSSSDKNIQYF. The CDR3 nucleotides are TGTGCCGGCAGTTACAGTTCTAGCGACAAAAACATTCAGTACTTC.

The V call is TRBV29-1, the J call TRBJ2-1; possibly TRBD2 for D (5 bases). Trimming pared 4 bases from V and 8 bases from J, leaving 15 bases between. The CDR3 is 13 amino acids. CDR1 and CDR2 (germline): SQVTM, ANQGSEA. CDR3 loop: CSVALAGAHEQFF. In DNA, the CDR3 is TGCAGCGTTGCCCTAGCAGGTGCTCATGAGCAGTTCTTC.

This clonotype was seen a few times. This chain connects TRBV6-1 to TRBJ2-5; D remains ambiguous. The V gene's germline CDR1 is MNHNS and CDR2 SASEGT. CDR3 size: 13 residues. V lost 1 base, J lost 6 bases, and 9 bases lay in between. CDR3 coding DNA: TGTGCCAGCAGTGAAGTAAGGAGTCAGACCCAGTACTTC. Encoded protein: CASSEVRSQTQYF.

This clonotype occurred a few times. The CDR3 spells CSARDFGSATNEKLFF. DNA of the CDR3: TGCAGTGCTAGAGATTTTGGGTCTGCAACTAATGAAAAACTGTTTTTT. The gene calls are TRBV20-1 and TRBJ1-4; D call uncertain. The CDR3 is made up of 16 amino acids. V dropped 0 bases and J dropped 0 bases, with 11 bases sitting between them. In germline, CDR1 is DFQATT, CDR2 SNEGSKA (reference sequence).

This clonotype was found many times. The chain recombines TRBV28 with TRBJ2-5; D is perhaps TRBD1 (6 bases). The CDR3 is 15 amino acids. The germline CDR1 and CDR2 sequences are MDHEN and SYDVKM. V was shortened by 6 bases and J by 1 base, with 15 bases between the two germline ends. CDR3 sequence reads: CASSNTRDTQETQYF. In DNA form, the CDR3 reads TGTGCCAGCAGCAACACTCGGGACACCCAAGAGACCCAGTACTTC.

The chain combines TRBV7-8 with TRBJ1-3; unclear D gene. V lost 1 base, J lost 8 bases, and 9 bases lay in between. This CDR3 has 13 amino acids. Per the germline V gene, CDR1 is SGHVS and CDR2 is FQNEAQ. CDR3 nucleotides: TGTGCCAGCAGCTTAGTTGCTGGTTACACCATATATTTT. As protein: CASSLVAGYTIYF.

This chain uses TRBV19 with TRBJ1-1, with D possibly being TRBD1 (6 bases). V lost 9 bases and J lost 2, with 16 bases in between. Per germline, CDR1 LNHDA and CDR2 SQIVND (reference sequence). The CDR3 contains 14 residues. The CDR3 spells CASPNREVNTEAFF. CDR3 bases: TGTGCCAGCCCCAACAGGGAAGTTAACACTGAAGCTTTCTTT.

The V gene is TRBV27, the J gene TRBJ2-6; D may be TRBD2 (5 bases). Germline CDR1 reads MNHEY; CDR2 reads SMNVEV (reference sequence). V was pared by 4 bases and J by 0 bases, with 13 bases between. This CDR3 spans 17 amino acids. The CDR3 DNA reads TGTGCCAGCAGTTACGAAGCCGGGAACTCTGGGGCCAACGTCCTGACTTTC. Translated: CASSYEAGNSGANVLTF.

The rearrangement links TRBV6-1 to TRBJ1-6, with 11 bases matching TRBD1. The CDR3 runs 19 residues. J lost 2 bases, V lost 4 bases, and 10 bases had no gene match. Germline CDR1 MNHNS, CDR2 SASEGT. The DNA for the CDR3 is TGTGCCAGCAGTGGAACCGGGACAGGGGGTACCGCCTATAATTCACCCCTCCACTTT. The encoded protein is CASSGTGTGGTAYNSPLHF.

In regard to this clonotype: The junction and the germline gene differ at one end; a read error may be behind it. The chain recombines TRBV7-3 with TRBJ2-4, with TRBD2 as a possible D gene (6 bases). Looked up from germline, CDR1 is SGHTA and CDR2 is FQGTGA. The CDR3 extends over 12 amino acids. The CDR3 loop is CTSSFVGGEQYF. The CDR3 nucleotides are TGTACCAGCAGCTTTGTCGGCGGGGAGCAGTACTTC.

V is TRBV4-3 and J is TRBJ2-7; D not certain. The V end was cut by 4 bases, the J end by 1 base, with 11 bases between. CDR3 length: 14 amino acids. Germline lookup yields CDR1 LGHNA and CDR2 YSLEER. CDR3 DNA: TGCGCCAGCAGCCTAGGCCTCCAATCCTACGAGCAGTACTTC. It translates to CASSLGLQSYEQYF.

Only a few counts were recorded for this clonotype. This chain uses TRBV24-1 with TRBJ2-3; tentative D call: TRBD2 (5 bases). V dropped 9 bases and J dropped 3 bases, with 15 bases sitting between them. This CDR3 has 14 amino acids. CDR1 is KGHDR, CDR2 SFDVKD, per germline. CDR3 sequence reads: CATEASQPTDTQYF. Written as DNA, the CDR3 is TGTGCCACCGAGGCTAGCCAGCCTACAGATACGCAGTATTTT.

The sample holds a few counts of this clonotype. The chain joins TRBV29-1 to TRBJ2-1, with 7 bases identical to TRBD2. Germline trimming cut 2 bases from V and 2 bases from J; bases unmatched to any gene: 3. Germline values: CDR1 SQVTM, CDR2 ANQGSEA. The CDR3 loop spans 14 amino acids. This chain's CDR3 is CSVERDYPYNEQFF. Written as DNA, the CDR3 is TGCAGCGTTGAACGGGACTACCCCTACAATGAGCAGTTCTTC.

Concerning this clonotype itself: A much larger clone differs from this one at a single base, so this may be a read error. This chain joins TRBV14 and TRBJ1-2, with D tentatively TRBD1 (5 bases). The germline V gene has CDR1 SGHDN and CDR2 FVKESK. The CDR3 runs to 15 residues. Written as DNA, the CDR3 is TGTGCCGGCAGGGCCTCGGGGCAAACGGTCTATGGCTACACCTTC. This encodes CAGRASGQTVYGYTF.

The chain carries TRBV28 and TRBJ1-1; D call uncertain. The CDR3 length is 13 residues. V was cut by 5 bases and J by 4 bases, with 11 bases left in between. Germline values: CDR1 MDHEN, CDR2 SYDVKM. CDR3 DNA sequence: TGTGCCAGCAGTACCGAGGCCCCCACTGAAGCTTTCTTT. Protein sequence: CASSTEAPTEAFF.

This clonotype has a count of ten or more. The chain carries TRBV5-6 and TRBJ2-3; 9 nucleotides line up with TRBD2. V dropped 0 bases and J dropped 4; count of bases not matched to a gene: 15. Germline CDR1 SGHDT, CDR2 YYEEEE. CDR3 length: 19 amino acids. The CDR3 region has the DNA TGTGCCAGCAGCTTGGTTGTCTACCCGGCGGGAGGGCCCCCAGATACGCAGTATTTT. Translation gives CASSLVVYPAGGPPDTQYF.

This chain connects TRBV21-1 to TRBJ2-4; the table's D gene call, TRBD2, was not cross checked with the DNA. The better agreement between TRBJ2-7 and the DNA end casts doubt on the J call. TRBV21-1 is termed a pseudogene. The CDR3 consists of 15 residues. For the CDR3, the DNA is TGTGCCAGCAGCAAAGAGTTATCTAGCAGCTACGAGCAGTACTTC. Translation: CASSKELSSSYEQYF.

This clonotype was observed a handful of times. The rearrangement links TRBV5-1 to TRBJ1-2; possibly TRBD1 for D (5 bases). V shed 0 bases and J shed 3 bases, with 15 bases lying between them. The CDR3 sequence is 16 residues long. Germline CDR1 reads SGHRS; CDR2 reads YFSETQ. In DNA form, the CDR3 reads TGCGCCAGCAGCTTGGGGCTACATCGGGGGTACTATGGCTACACCTTC. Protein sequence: CASSLGLHRGYYGYTF.

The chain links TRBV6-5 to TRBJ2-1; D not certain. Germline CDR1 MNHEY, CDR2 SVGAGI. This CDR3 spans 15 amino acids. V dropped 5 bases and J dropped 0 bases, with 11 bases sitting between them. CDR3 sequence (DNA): TGTGCCAGCAGTCACGACTCTAGCTCCTACAATGAGCAGTTCTTC. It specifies CASSHDSSSYNEQFF.

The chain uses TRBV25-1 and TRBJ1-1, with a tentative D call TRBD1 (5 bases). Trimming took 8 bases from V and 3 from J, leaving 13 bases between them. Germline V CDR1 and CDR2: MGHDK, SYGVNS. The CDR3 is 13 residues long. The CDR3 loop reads CASVGGGDTEAFF. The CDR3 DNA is TGTGCCAGCGTGGGAGGAGGGGACACTGAAGCTTTCTTT.

This CDR3 is CSVDSSPDTQYF. The CDR3 DNA is TGCAGCGTTGATTCCAGCCCAGATACGCAGTATTTT. The V and J genes are TRBV29-1 and TRBJ2-3; D uncertain. The CDR3 length is 12 residues. V was pared by 3 bases and J by 4 bases, with 8 bases between. CDR1 is SQVTM, CDR2 ANQGSEA, per germline.